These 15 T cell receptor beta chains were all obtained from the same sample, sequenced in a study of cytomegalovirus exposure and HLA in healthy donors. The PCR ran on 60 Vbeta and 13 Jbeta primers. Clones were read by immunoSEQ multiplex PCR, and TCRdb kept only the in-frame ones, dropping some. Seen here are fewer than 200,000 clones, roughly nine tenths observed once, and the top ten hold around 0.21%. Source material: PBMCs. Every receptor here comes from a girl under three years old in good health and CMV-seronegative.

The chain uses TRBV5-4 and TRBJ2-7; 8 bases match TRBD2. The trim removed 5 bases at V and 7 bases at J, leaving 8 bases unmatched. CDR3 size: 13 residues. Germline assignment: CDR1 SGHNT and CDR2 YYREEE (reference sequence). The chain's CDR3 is CASSRGGLEEQYF. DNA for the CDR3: TGTGCCAGCAGTCGGGGGGGGTTGGAGGAGCAGTACTTC.

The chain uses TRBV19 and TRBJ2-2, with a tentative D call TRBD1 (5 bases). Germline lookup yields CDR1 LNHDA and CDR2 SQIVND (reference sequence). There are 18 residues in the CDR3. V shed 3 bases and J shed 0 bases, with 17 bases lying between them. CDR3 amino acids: CASSMWWTPETNTGELFF. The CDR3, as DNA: TGTGCCAGTAGTATGTGGTGGACACCAGAGACGAACACCGGGGAGCTGTTTTTT.

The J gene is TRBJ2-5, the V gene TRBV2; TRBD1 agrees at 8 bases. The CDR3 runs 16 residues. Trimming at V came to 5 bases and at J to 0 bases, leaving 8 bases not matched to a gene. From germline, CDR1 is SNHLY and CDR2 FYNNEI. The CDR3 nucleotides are TGTGCCAGCAGTACTACCGGGACAGGAAACCAAGAGACCCAGTACTTC. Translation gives CASSTTGTGNQETQYF. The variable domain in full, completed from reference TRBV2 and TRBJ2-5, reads EPEVTQTPSHQVTQMGQEVILRCVPISNHLYFYWYRQILGQKVEFLVSFYNNEISEKSEIFDDQFSVERPDGSNFTLKIRSTKLEDSAMYFCASSTTGTGNQETQYFGPGTRLLVL.

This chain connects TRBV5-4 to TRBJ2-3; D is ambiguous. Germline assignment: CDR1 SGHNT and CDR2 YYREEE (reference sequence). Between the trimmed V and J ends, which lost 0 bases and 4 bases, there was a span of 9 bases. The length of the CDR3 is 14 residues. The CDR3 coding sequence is TGTGCCAGCAGCTTGGTGCTGGGCGCAGATACGCAGTATTTT. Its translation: CASSLVLGADTQYF.

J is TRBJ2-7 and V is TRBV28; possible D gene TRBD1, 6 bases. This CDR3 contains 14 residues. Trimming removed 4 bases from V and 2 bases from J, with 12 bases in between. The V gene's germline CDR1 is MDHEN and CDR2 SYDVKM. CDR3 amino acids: CASSSGTTTYEQYF. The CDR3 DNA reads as TGTGCCAGCAGTTCCGGGACAACTACCTACGAGCAGTACTTC.

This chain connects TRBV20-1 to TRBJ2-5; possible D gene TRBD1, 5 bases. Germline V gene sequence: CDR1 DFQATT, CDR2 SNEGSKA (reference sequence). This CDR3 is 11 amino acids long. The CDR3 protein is CGTAREETQYF. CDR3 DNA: TGCGGAACCGCCAGGGAAGAGACCCAGTACTTC.

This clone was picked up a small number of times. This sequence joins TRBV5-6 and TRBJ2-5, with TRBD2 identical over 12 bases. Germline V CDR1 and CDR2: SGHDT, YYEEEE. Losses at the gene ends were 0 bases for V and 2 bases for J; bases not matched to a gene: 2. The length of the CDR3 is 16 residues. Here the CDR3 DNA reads TGTGCCAGCAGCTTGGGGCTAGCGGGGGGGCAAGAGACCCAGTACTTC. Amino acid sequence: CASSLGLAGGQETQYF. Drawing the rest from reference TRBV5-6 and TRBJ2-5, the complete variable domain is DAGVTQSPTHLIKTRGQQVTLRCSPKSGHDTVSWYQQALGQGPQFIFQYYEEEERQRGNFPDRFSGHQFPNYSSELNVNALLLGDSALYLCASSLGLAGGQETQYFGPGTRLLVL.

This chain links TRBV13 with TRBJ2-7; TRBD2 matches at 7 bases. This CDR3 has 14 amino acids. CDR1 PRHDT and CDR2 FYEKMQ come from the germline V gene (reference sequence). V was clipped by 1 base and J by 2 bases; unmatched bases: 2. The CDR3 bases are TGTGCCAGCAGCTTAGCGGGAGGAGCCTACGAGCAGTACTTC. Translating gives CASSLAGGAYEQYF.

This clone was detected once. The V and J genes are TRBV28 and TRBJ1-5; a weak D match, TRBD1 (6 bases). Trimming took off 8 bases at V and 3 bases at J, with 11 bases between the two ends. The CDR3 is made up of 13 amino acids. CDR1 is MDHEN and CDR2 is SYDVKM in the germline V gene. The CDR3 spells CASAGQLNQPQHF. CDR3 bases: TGTGCCAGCGCAGGACAGCTCAATCAGCCCCAGCATTTT.

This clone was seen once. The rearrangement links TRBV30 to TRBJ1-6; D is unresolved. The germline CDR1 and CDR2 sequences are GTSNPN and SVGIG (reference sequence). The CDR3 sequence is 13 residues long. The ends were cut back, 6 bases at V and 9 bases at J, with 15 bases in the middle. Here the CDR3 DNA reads TGTGCCTGCTGGGCCCAGGTGGGTTCACCCCTCCACTTT. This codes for CACWAQVGSPLHF.

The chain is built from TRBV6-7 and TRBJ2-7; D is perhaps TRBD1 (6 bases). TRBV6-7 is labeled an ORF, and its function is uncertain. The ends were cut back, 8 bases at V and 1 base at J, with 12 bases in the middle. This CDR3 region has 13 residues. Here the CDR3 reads CASRKGGSYEQYF. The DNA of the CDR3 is TGTGCCAGCCGTAAAGGGGGTTCCTACGAGCAGTACTTC.

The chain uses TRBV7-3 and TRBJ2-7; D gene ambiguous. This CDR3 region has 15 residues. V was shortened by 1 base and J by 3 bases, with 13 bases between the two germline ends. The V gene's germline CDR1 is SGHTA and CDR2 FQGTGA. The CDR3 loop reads CASSLNPVVDYEQYF. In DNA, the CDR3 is TGTGCCAGCAGCTTAAACCCGGTAGTAGACTACGAGCAGTACTTC.

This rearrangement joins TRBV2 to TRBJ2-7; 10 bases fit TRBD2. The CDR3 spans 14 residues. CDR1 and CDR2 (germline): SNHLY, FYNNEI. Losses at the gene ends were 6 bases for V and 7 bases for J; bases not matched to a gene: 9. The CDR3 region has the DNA TGTGCCAGCAGCGTCCCGGGACTAGCGCAAGAGCAGTACTTC. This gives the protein CASSVPGLAQEQYF. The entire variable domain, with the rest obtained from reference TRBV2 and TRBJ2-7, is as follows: EPEVTQTPSHQVTQMGQEVILRCVPISNHLYFYWYRQILGQKVEFLVSFYNNEISEKSEIFDDQFSVERPDGSNFTLKIRSTKLEDSAMYFCASSVPGLAQEQYFGPGTRLTVT.

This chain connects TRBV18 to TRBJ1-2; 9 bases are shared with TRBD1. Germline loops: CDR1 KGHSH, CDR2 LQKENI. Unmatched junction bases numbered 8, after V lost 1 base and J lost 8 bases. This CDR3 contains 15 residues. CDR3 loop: CASSPRDRDLEGYTF. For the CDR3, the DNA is TGTGCCAGCTCACCACGGGACAGGGACTTGGAAGGCTACACCTTC. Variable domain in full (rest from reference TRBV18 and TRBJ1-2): NAGVMQNPRHLVRRRGQEARLRCSPMKGHSHVYWYRQLPEEGLKFMVYLQKENIIDESGMPKERFSAEFPKEGPSILRIQQVVRGDSAAYFCASSPRDRDLEGYTFGSGTRLTVV.

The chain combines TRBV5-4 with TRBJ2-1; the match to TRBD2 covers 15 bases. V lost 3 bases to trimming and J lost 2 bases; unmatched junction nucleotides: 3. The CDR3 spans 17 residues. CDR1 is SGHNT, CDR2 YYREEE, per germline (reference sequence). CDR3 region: CASSSGLAGGPYNEQFF. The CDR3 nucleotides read TGTGCCAGCAGCTCGGGACTAGCGGGAGGCCCCTACAATGAGCAGTTCTTC.